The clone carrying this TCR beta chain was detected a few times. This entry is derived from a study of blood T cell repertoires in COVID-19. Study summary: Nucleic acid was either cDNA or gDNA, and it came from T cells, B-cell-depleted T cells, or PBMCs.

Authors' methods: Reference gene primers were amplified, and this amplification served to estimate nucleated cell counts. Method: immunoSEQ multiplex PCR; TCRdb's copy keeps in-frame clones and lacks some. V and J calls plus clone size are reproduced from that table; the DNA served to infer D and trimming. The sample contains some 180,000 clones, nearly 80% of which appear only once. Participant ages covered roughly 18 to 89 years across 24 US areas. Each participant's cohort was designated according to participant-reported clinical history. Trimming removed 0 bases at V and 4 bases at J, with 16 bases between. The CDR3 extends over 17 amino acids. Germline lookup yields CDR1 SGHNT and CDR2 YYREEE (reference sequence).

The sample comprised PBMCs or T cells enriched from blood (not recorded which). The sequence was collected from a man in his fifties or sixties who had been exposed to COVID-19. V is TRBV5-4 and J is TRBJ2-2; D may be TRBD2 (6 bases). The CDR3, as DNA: TGTGCCAGCAGCTTGGGTCGGAGGGGCGTTTCCACCGGGGAGCTGTTTTTT. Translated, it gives CASSLGRRGVSTGELFF.